What follows are 23 T cell receptor beta chains derived from one specimen sequenced in a study of cytomegalovirus exposure and HLA in healthy donors. PCR primers comprised 60 Vbeta and 13 Jbeta primers. Using immunoSEQ multiplex PCR, the repertoire was profiled, and TCRdb retains in-frame clones only, with some absent. This sample's table has about 200,000 clones. The sequencing input was PBMCs. The receptors shown here come from a boy younger than 18 in good health and CMV-seronegative.

V and J are TRBV5-8 and TRBJ2-5; 9 bases agree with TRBD1. The DNA matches TRBJ2-7 better at its end, which makes the J call doubtful. The CDR3 has 13 residues. Germline V gene data show CDR1 as SGHTS and CDR2 as YDEGEE. The CDR3 nucleotides are TGTGCCAGCAGCCTGGACAGGGGCTACGAGCAGTACTTC. As protein: CASSLDRGYEQYF.

The rearrangement joins TRBV5-1 to TRBJ2-3; tentative D call: TRBD1 (6 bases). Germline V gene lookup returns CDR1 SGHRS and CDR2 YFSETQ. This CDR3 spans 17 amino acids. The germline V and J ends were trimmed by 3 bases and 0 bases, with 17 bases remaining between them. CDR3 coding DNA: TGCGCCAGCAGCTCCCTGACAACAGGGCCTAGCACAGATACGCAGTATTTT. As protein: CASSSLTTGPSTDTQYF.

V usage is TRBV9 and J usage is TRBJ2-5, with TRBD2 matching over 9 bases. The ends lost 0 bases at V and 1 base at J; junction bases unmatched: 1. The CDR3 runs 15 residues. Germline CDR1 is SGDLS and CDR2 is YYNGEE. The CDR3 is CASSVASGTQETQYF. Here the CDR3 DNA reads TGTGCCAGCAGCGTAGCTAGCGGGACCCAAGAGACCCAGTACTTC.

The rearrangement joins TRBV7-8 to TRBJ1-3; TRBD1 is a possible D gene (5 bases). V was pared by 5 bases and J by 0 bases, with 11 bases between. The CDR3 spans 15 residues. CDR1 and CDR2 (germline): SGHVS, FQNEAQ. Here the CDR3 DNA reads TGTGCCAGCAGCCGACAGTACAGCTCTGGAAACACCATATATTTT. This encodes CASSRQYSSGNTIYF.

The chain carries TRBV6-6 and TRBJ2-7, with D possibly TRBD2 on 5 matching bases. The CDR3 is made up of 14 amino acids. Germline V gives CDR1 MNHNY, CDR2 SVGAGI (reference sequence). V lost 5 bases and J 2 bases, leaving 13 bases between the germline ends. As DNA, the CDR3 is TGTGCCAGCAGTCAGCGGACGTTCGCCTACGAGCAGTACTTC. It codes for CASSQRTFAYEQYF.

The chain carries TRBV2 and TRBJ1-1, with D possibly matching TRBD1 (5 bases). CDR1 and CDR2 from the germline V gene are SNHLY and FYNNEI. The V gene lost 5 bases and the J gene lost 10 bases, with 14 bases spanning the gap. The CDR3 has 12 residues. The DNA of the CDR3 is TGTGCCAGCAGTTTTGACAGCCTTCGAGCTTTCTTT. It is translated as CASSFDSLRAFF.

The chain combines TRBV5-6 with TRBJ2-1; 13 bases fit TRBD2. In germline, CDR1 is SGHDT, CDR2 YYEEEE. V trimming: 4 bases; J trimming: 6 bases; junction bases outside the gene matches: 4. The CDR3 has 15 amino acids. CDR3 sequence: CASSPRLAGGNEQFF. CDR3 sequence (DNA): TGTGCCAGCAGCCCCCGACTAGCGGGGGGCAATGAGCAGTTCTTC.

The chain couples TRBV27 to TRBJ2-7; 8 bases align to TRBD2. The V and J ends lost 0 bases and 7 bases, in that order; junction bases with no gene match: 8. CDR1 and CDR2 from the germline V gene are MNHEY and SMNVEV (reference sequence). This CDR3 comprises 15 residues. In DNA form, the CDR3 reads TGTGCCAGCAGTTTATCAGCGGGGGAAGGTTATGAGCAGTACTTC. This gives the protein CASSLSAGEGYEQYF.

This chain uses TRBV28 with TRBJ1-5, with a possible D match to TRBD1 (6 bases). The CDR3 consists of 17 residues. The germline gives CDR1 MDHEN, CDR2 SYDVKM. Trimming took 3 bases from V and 0 from J, leaving 15 bases between them. The CDR3 DNA reads TGTGCCAGCAGTTTTACAGGGATCCGCTATAGCAATCAGCCCCAGCATTTT. This encodes CASSFTGIRYSNQPQHF.

This chain joins TRBV5-6 and TRBJ2-4; 7 bases fit TRBD2. Trimming cost V 0 bases and J 9 bases; bases outside gene matches: 6. Germline CDR1 SGHDT, CDR2 YYEEEE. CDR3 length: 14 amino acids. The CDR3 DNA is TGTGCCAGCAGCTTGGGAGGACTAGAGCTCATTCAGTACTTC. Its protein product is CASSLGGLELIQYF.

V and J are TRBV4-3 and TRBJ2-6; D remains unclear. The CDR3 has 15 residues. The V gene lost 1 base and the J gene lost 1 base, with 5 bases spanning the gap. The germline V gene encodes CDR1 LGHNA and CDR2 YSLEER. The CDR3 DNA is TGCGCCAGCAGCCAAGCGGTTTCTGGGGCCAACGTCCTGACTTTC. Translated: CASSQAVSGANVLTF.

The rearrangement links TRBV29-1 to TRBJ1-1; possible D gene TRBD1, 6 bases. The CDR3 extends over 12 amino acids. Trimming cost V 4 bases and J 2 bases, with 8 bases left between them. In germline, CDR1 is SQVTM, CDR2 ANQGSEA. The CDR3 sequence: CSVVRGNTEAFF. As DNA, the CDR3 is TGCAGCGTTGTCAGGGGTAACACTGAAGCTTTCTTT.

This sequence joins TRBV7-2 and TRBJ2-7; 10 bases align to TRBD2. The CDR3 extends over 15 amino acids. The ends lost 5 bases at V and 3 bases at J; junction bases unmatched: 7. Germline V gives CDR1 SGHTA, CDR2 FQGNSA. DNA for the CDR3: TGTGCCAGCAGCCCCCCCGCTAGCGGGGGCTACGAGCAGTACTTC. Protein: CASSPPASGGYEQYF.

This chain connects TRBV15 to TRBJ2-2, with unresolved D. The germline V and J ends were trimmed by 1 base and 8 bases, with 8 bases remaining between them. In germline, CDR1 is LNHNV, CDR2 YYDKDF (reference sequence). The length of the CDR3 is 13 residues. The CDR3 loop reads CATSRVGEGELFF. The CDR3 region has the DNA TGTGCCACCAGCAGAGTCGGTGAGGGGGAGCTGTTTTTT.

Remarks on this clone: One junction end disagrees with the germline gene, perhaps due to a read error. The chain links TRBV11-2 to TRBJ2-5; 14 nucleotides align to TRBD2. This CDR3 spans 16 amino acids. CDR1 is SGHAT, CDR2 FQNNGV, per germline. This CDR3 reads CASRLGLAGGQETQYF. CDR3 DNA: TGTGCCAGCAGATTAGGACTAGCGGGGGGCCAAGAGACCCAGTACTTC.

The V and J genes are TRBV7-2 and TRBJ2-5; 7 bases line up with TRBD1. Matching the DNA end better, TRBJ2-7 makes the J call doubtful. The CDR3 is 12 amino acids. Looked up from germline, CDR1 is SGHTA and CDR2 is FQGNSA. The CDR3 sequence is CASSFGQDEQYF. The CDR3, as DNA: TGTGCCAGCAGCTTTGGACAGGACGAGCAGTACTTC.

The chain recombines TRBV7-7 with TRBJ2-5, with no clear D. Germline V gene sequence: CDR1 SSHAT, CDR2 FNYEAQ (reference sequence). The CDR3 has 14 amino acids. V was clipped by 3 bases and J by 2 bases, with 10 bases between them. The CDR3 sequence: CASSFRPGQETQYF. The CDR3 nucleotides read TGTGCCAGCAGCTTCCGGCCAGGACAAGAGACCCAGTACTTC.

The chain uses TRBV15 and TRBJ1-1; a possible D gene is TRBD1 (5 bases). V was shortened by 0 bases and J by 2 bases, with 10 bases between the two germline ends. This CDR3 comprises 15 residues. The germline CDR1 and CDR2 sequences are LNHNV and YYDKDF (reference sequence). CDR3 residues: CATSRERWGNTEAFF. CDR3 nucleotide sequence: TGTGCCACCAGCAGAGAGCGGTGGGGCAACACTGAAGCTTTCTTT.

The CDR3 bases are TGTGCCAGCAGCGACGGGACCTACAATGAGCAGTTCTTC. It translates to CASSDGTYNEQFF. V usage is TRBV9 and J usage is TRBJ2-1; TRBD2 is a possible D gene (5 bases). Germline CDR1 reads SGDLS; CDR2 reads YYNGEE. The CDR3 spans 13 residues. Trimming left V 3 bases short and J 2 bases short, with 6 bases between.

V is TRBV14 and J is TRBJ2-1; tentative D call: TRBD2 (6 bases). CDR3 size: 17 residues. Per germline, CDR1 SGHDN and CDR2 FVKESK. V lost 0 bases, J lost 4 bases, and 16 bases lay in between. CDR3 sequence (DNA): TGTGCCAGCAGCCAAGACATAGGCGGGGCCCTTTACAATGAGCAGTTCTTC. It is translated as CASSQDIGGALYNEQFF.

For this clone: A junction end diverges from the germline sequence, so it may reflect a read error. V is TRBV18 and J is TRBJ2-7, with 9 bases matching TRBD1. Germline CDR1 KGHSH, CDR2 LQKENI. This CDR3 region has 15 residues. For the CDR3, the DNA is TGTGCCAGCTCCCCACTGGGACAGGGAAGCTACGAGCAGTACTTC. Its translation is CASSPLGQGSYEQYF. Full variable domain (missing parts from reference TRBV18 and TRBJ2-7): NAGVMQNPRHLVRRRGQEARLRCSPMKGHSHVYWYRQLPEEGLKFMVYLQKENIIDESGMPKERFSAEFPKEGPSILRIQQVVRGDSAAYFCASSPLGQGSYEQYFGPGTRLTVT.

The V call is TRBV2, the J call TRBJ1-6; maybe TRBD1 (5 bases). In germline, CDR1 is SNHLY, CDR2 FYNNEI. The CDR3 is 17 residues long. The V end lost 2 bases, the J end lost 0 bases, and 11 bases lay between the germline ends. This CDR3 is CASSERQFHSYNSPLHF. CDR3 sequence (DNA): TGTGCCAGCAGTGAAAGACAGTTCCACTCCTATAATTCACCCCTCCACTTT.

The chain has TRBV5-6 and TRBJ2-3; the match to TRBD2 covers 9 bases. The V gene's germline CDR1 is SGHDT and CDR2 YYEEEE. This CDR3 contains 17 residues. V shed 4 bases, J shed 1 base, and the junction held 10 bases outside the gene matches. CDR3 DNA: TGTGCCAGCAGCGCCTCTTGGCAGCGGGGGGGCACAGATACGCAGTATTTT. Its protein is CASSASWQRGGTDTQYF.